Each of the 5 T cell receptor beta chains below was sequenced from the same sample in a study of T cells after yellow fever vaccination. Via MiXCR, TCRdb re-called the 5' RACE reads, giving one row per CDR3 protein. The sample lists a few hundred thousand distinct CDR3 sequences; around 20% were seen once. Sample: PBMCs, taken before the yellow fever booster vaccination. These receptors came from a man between 18 and 29 years old who received the YFV17D yellow fever vaccine.

The chain is built from TRBV7-2 and TRBJ1-5; D remains ambiguous. This CDR3 spans 15 amino acids. From germline, CDR1 is SGHTA and CDR2 FQGNSA. V was pared by 1 base and J by 3 bases, with 10 bases between. CDR3 sequence reads: CASSLDAAPNQPQHF. DNA for the CDR3: TGTGCCAGCAGCTTAGATGCAGCCCCCAATCAGCCCCAGCATTTT.

V gene TRBV29-1 combines with J gene TRBJ1-1, with TRBD1 matching 10 bases. The length of the CDR3 is 16 residues. Trimming removed 3 bases from V and 5 bases from J; junction bases left unmatched: 12. CDR1 and CDR2 (germline): SQVTM, ANQGSEA. The CDR3 DNA follows: TGCAGCGTTGAGACAGATGAGACAGGGGGCTTAACTGAAGCTTTCTTT. This translates into CSVETDETGGLTEAFF.

Many counts were recorded for this clonotype. The rearrangement links TRBV5-8 to TRBJ2-5, with D uncertain. Germline V lookup: CDR1 SGHTS, CDR2 YDEGEE. V was clipped by 0 bases and J by 1 base, with 7 bases between them. The CDR3 sequence is 14 residues long. The CDR3, as DNA: TGTGCCAGCAGCTTGGCCGCGGTCCAAGAGACCCAGTACTTC. Its translation: CASSLAAVQETQYF.

This clonotype was counted a few times. This rearrangement joins TRBV20-1 to TRBJ2-7; D is uncertain. CDR1 and CDR2 (germline): DFQATT, SNEGSKA (reference sequence). This CDR3 is 11 amino acids long. V lost 1 base and J 3 bases, leaving 4 bases between the germline ends. The CDR3 sequence is CSARVNYEQYF. The CDR3 nucleotides read TGCAGTGCTAGAGTTAACTACGAGCAGTACTTC.

The genes are TRBV5-6 and TRBJ2-7; perhaps TRBD1 as D (5 bases). This CDR3 is 13 amino acids long. Trimming pared 4 bases from V and 2 bases from J, leaving 10 bases between. Per germline, CDR1 SGHDT and CDR2 YYEEEE. The CDR3 nucleotides read TGTGCCAGCAGCGATGGGGCAGCCTACGAGCAGTACGTC. It codes for CASSDGAAYEQYV.